This TCR beta chain originates from a study of shared clonotypes between healthy human individuals. As for the study in general: Every donor yielded three CD4 naive, three CD4 memory, two CD8 naive and one CD8 memory plate.

Study conclusions and caveats: Memory subsets generally showed lower estimated richness than naive subsets.

Authors' methods: ImmunoSEQ output held junction-only sequences without quality scores, so filtering differed. Sequencing was performed with immunoSEQ multiplex PCR; in TCRdb, only in-frame clones are kept and a portion is missing. V, J and clone size reflect that table, while D and trimming were determined from the DNA. The sample yields 500,000 to 550,000 clones, approximately 95% seen once. On this clone itself: Its antigen is as yet unknown.

Subsets obtained from CD4+ cells comprised CD45RA+ naive and CD45RA-negative memory cells. CDR3 length: 14 residues. V lost 7 bases and J lost 5; bases outside the gene matches: 5. Looked up from germline, CDR1 is MDHEN and CDR2 is SYDVKM. The sequenced material came from naive CD4+ T cells sorted from blood. As to subset: CD45RA+ positively selected. This receptor was identified in a young woman in good health. The rearrangement links TRBV28 to TRBJ1-4; TRBD1 aligns across 9 bases. CDR3 residues: CASTSDRGNEKLFF. The DNA for the CDR3 is TGTGCCAGCACTTCCGACAGGGGGAATGAAAAACTGTTTTTT.